The 20 T cell receptor beta chains presented below share a single source sample, sequenced in a study of CD8 T cells in ankylosing spondylitis. Each CDR3 protein is one row after TCRdb ran MiXCR on the 5' RACE reads. The repertoire holds fewer than 400,000 distinct CDR3 sequences, with less than 9.5% as singletons. Their cognate antigens are unknown. Study-level results: Ankylosing spondylitis blood appeared to be characterized by a TCR beta motif of fewer than ten highly homologous variants.

The sample was blood, either unsorted or a sorted T cell fraction (not recorded which). The receptor set was obtained from a male donor with ankylosing spondylitis.

In its sample, this clonotype was seen a few times. The genes are TRBV12-5 and TRBJ2-7; 9 positions match TRBD2. CDR3 size: 20 residues. V shed 2 bases, J shed 5 bases, and the junction held 22 bases outside the gene matches. Germline CDR1 is LGHNT and CDR2 is FRNRAP. The CDR3 DNA is TGTGCTAGTGGTTTGTACCCTGGAGGAAGCGGGAGGACCCCCGTCCACGAGCAGTACTTC. Translated: CASGLYPGGSGRTPVHEQYF.

Only a few counts were recorded for this clonotype. J is TRBJ2-5 and V is TRBV20-1; maybe TRBD1 (6 bases). The germline V gene has CDR1 DFQATT and CDR2 SNEGSKA (reference sequence). V lost 2 bases and J lost 4, with 14 bases in between. The CDR3 is 14 residues long. CDR3 in amino acids: CSARKGEEGETQYF. For the CDR3, the DNA is TGCAGTGCTAGAAAGGGGGAAGAGGGAGAGACCCAGTACTTC.

This clonotype was found a few times. V is TRBV5-1 and J is TRBJ2-5; possibly TRBD2 for D (6 bases). The germline V gene encodes CDR1 SGHRS and CDR2 YFSETQ. The CDR3 is 16 amino acids. Trimming left V 4 bases short and J 5 bases short, with 21 bases between. CDR3 amino acids: CASSPSIAERGETQYF. The CDR3 nucleotides read TGCGCCAGCAGCCCTTCCATAGCGGAACGGGGGGAGACCCAGTACTTC.

This clonotype was seen a handful of times. The chain recombines TRBV7-9 with TRBJ1-4; D ambiguous. Trimming took 4 bases from V and 7 from J, leaving 10 bases between them. Germline assignment: CDR1 SEHNR and CDR2 FQNEAQ (reference sequence). The CDR3 totals 13 residues. CDR3 protein: CASSSREGEKLFF. The CDR3 DNA reads as TGTGCCAGCAGCTCCCGGGAGGGTGAAAAACTGTTTTTT.

The chain combines TRBV28 with TRBJ1-5, with TRBD1 as a possible D gene (6 bases). The CDR3 runs 16 residues. CDR1 is MDHEN and CDR2 is SYDVKM in the germline V gene. Trimming cost V 8 bases and J 2 bases, with 19 bases left between them. The CDR3 is CASFRGANNRNQPQHF. The CDR3 nucleotides are TGTGCCAGCTTCCGGGGGGCGAATAATCGCAATCAGCCCCAGCATTTT.

This clonotype was detected a few times. V is TRBV7-2 and J is TRBJ2-1, with D perhaps matching TRBD1 (6 bases). Trimming left V 5 bases short and J 1 base short, with 9 bases between. This CDR3 is 14 amino acids long. Germline CDR1 reads SGHTA; CDR2 reads FQGNSA. The CDR3 DNA is TGTGCCAGCAGCAAAAGGGGGTCCTACAATGAGCAGTTCTTC. This translates into CASSKRGSYNEQFF.

The rearrangement uses TRBV6-1 and TRBJ2-1, with D perhaps given as TRBD1 or TRBD2 (6 bases each). Germline lookup yields CDR1 MNHNS and CDR2 SASEGT. There are 17 residues in the CDR3. With 1 base removed from V and 0 bases from J, the gap between germline ends came to 13 bases. CDR3 nucleotide sequence: TGTGCCAGCAGTGAAGTGGGGGGCGGAATCTCCTACAATGAGCAGTTCTTC. Translation gives CASSEVGGGISYNEQFF.

The chain joins TRBV7-6 to TRBJ2-7; 7 nucleotides align to TRBD2. Per germline, CDR1 SGHVS and CDR2 FNYEAQ. The junction had 3 bases not matched to a gene; V was cut back by 1 base and J by 3 bases. The CDR3 totals 14 residues. The CDR3 sequence is CASSLEAGNYEQYF. CDR3 coding DNA: TGTGCCAGCAGCTTAGAAGCGGGGAACTACGAGCAGTACTTC. Complete variable domain (other parts from reference TRBV7-6 and TRBJ2-7): GAGVSQSPRYKVTKRGQDVALRCDPISGHVSLYWYRQALGQGPEFLTYFNYEAQQDKSGLPNDRFSAERPEGSISTLTIQRTEQRDSAMYRCASSLEAGNYEQYFGPGTRLTVT.

This clonotype was recorded many times. The chain couples TRBV10-3 to TRBJ1-4; D may be TRBD1 (6 bases). Per germline, CDR1 ENHRY and CDR2 SYGVKD. V was clipped by 5 bases and J by 6 bases, with 13 bases between them. This CDR3 region has 14 residues. The CDR3 here is CAISSDSFDEKLFF. In DNA form, the CDR3 reads TGTGCCATCAGTTCGGACAGCTTTGATGAAAAACTGTTTTTT.

The chain joins TRBV7-3 to TRBJ2-5; 8 nucleotides line up with TRBD2. Trimming at V came to 6 bases and at J to 1 base, leaving 7 bases not matched to a gene. CDR1 and CDR2 from the germline V gene are SGHTA and FQGTGA. The CDR3 has 15 residues. The CDR3 coding sequence is TGTGCCAGCAGTTGGGCCGGGGGGGGCCAAGAGACCCAGTACTTC. This sequence encodes CASSWAGGGQETQYF. The entire variable domain, with the rest obtained from reference TRBV7-3 and TRBJ2-5, is as follows: GAGVSQTPSNKVTEKGKYVELRCDPISGHTALYWYRQSLGQGPEFLIYFQGTGAADDSGLPNDRFFAVRPEGSVSTLKIQRTERGDSAVYLCASSWAGGGQETQYFGPGTRLLVL.

The rearrangement links TRBV28 to TRBJ1-1; 9 bases are a match to TRBD1. The germline gives CDR1 MDHEN, CDR2 SYDVKM. With 6 bases clipped from V and 5 bases from J, the junction kept 10 bases outside the gene matches. The CDR3 extends over 15 amino acids. Here the CDR3 reads CASRSGTGLWTEAFF. The CDR3 DNA sequence: TGTGCCAGCAGATCCGGGACAGGGTTGTGGACTGAAGCTTTCTTT.

In its sample, this clonotype was seen many times. The chain carries TRBV29-1 and TRBJ2-3; D is perhaps TRBD2 (6 bases). CDR1 SQVTM and CDR2 ANQGSEA come from the germline V gene. Trimming removed 7 bases from V and 0 bases from J, with 14 bases in between. The CDR3 runs to 14 residues. The CDR3 coding sequence is TGCAGCGCAAACCGGGACTTAAGCACAGATACGCAGTATTTT. Amino acid sequence: CSANRDLSTDTQYF.

V is TRBV12-3 or TRBV12-4 and J is TRBJ1-5; D perhaps matches TRBD1 (6 bases). There are 15 residues in the CDR3. The V gene lost 4 bases and the J gene lost 2 bases, with 12 bases spanning the gap. CDR3 sequence reads: CASSSHRAGNQPQHF. Written as DNA, the CDR3 is TGTGCCAGCAGTTCCCACAGGGCTGGCAATCAGCCCCAGCATTTT.

Many counts were recorded for this clonotype. The germline gene is not matched at one end of the junction; a read error may be the cause. This sequence joins TRBV7-7 and TRBJ2-3; unclear D gene. Germline values: CDR1 SSHAT, CDR2 FNYEAQ (reference sequence). This CDR3 region has 14 residues. CDR3 residues: CASSLVYTSDTQYF. The DNA for the CDR3 is TGTGCTAGCAGCTTAGTATACACCTCAGATACGCAGTATTTT.

The gene calls are TRBV7-2 and TRBJ2-1, with D tentatively TRBD2 (7 bases). V was trimmed by 4 bases and J by 0 bases, leaving 16 bases between them. CDR1 and CDR2 from the germline V gene are SGHTA and FQGNSA. This CDR3 is built from 17 residues. CDR3 in DNA: TGTGCCAGCAGCTCCCAAAGGGGGGGGAGCTCCTACAATGAGCAGTTCTTC. Amino acids: CASSSQRGGSSYNEQFF.

The V gene is TRBV6-2 or TRBV6-3, the J gene TRBJ2-1; D may match TRBD1 or TRBD2 (5 bases each). CDR1 and CDR2 from the germline V gene are MNHEY and SVGEGT. V lost 4 bases, J lost 9 bases, and 13 bases lay in between. The CDR3 extends over 13 amino acids. CDR3 bases: TGTGCCAGCAGTTTCAGCCCGAGGGGTGAGCAGTTCTTC. It yields the protein CASSFSPRGEQFF.

There are a few counts of this clonotype. V is TRBV5-1 and J is TRBJ2-1; D may correspond to TRBD1 or TRBD2 (6 bases each). V lost 3 bases and J 4 bases, leaving 14 bases between the germline ends. CDR1 SGHRS and CDR2 YFSETQ come from the germline V gene. The CDR3 covers 15 residues. The CDR3 DNA reads as TGCGCCAGCAGCTGGGGGGCTGGGGGATACAATGAGCAGTTCTTC. Translating gives CASSWGAGGYNEQFF.

The chain employs TRBV6-2 or TRBV6-3 and TRBJ2-1; D is ambiguous. The CDR3 contains 16 residues. CDR1 and CDR2 from the germline V gene are MNHEY and SVGEGT. V lost 2 bases and J lost 4, with 15 bases in between. CDR3 loop: CASSYPGHMAYNEQFF. CDR3 bases: TGTGCCAGCAGTTACCCAGGCCATATGGCGTACAATGAGCAGTTCTTC.

This clonotype was observed many times. The chain couples TRBV12-3 or TRBV12-4 to TRBJ1-2; D not resolved. The CDR3 covers 16 residues. Trimming left V 2 bases short and J 5 bases short, with 18 bases between. The chain's CDR3 is CASSLSHDGPFYGYTF. The CDR3 DNA sequence: TGTGCCAGCAGTTTAAGTCATGACGGACCTTTTTATGGCTACACCTTC.

This clonotype was observed a few times. The rearrangement links TRBV20-1 to TRBJ2-7, with a possible D match to TRBD2 (6 bases). Per germline, CDR1 DFQATT and CDR2 SNEGSKA (reference sequence). The V end lost 3 bases, the J end lost 0 bases, and 15 bases lay between the germline ends. This CDR3 comprises 15 residues. The DNA for the CDR3 is TGCAGTGCTAGCTGGCAGGAGGAGGGCTCCTACGAGCAGTACTTC. It is translated as CSASWQEEGSYEQYF.